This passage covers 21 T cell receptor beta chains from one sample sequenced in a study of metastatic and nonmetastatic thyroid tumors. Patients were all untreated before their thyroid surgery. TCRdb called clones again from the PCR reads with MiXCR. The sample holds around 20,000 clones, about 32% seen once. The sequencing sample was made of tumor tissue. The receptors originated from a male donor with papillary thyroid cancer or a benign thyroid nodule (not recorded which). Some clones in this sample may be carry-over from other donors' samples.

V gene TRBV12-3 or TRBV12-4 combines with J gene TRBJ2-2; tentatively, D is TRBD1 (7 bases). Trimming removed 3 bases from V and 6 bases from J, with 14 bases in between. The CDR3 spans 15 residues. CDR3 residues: CASSLRQGGPGELFF. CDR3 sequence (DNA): TGTGCCAGCAGTTTGAGGCAGGGGGGCCCCGGGGAGCTGTTTTTT.

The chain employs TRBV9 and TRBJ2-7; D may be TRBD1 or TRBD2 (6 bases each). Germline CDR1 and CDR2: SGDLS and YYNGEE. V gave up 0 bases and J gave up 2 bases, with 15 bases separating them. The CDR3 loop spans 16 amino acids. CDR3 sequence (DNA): TGTGCCAGCAGCGTAGGGTCGGGCGGGGACACCTACGAGCAGTACTTC. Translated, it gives CASSVGSGGDTYEQYF.

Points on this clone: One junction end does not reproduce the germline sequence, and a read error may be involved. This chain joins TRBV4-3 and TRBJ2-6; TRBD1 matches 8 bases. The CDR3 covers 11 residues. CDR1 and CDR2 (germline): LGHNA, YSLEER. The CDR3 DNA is TGCGCCAGCAGCCAAGATATACAGGGGGGCTTC. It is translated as CASSQDIQGGF.

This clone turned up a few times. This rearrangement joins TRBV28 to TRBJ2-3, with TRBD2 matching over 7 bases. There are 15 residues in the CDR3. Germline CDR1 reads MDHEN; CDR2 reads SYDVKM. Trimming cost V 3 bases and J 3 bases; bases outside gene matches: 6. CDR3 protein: CASSFGGRGTDTQYF. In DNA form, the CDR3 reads TGTGCCAGCAGTTTCGGCGGGAGAGGGACAGATACGCAGTATTTT.

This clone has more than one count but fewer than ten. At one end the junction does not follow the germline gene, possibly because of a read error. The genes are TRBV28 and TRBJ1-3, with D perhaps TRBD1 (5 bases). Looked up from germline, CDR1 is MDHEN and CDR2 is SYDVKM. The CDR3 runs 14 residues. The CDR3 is CASSLLRAGDTIYF. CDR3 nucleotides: TGTGCCAGCAGTTTGCTCAGGGCTGGAGACACCATATATTTT. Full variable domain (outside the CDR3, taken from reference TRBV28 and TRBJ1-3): DVKVTQSSRYLVKRTGEKVFLECVQDMDHENMFWYRQDPGLGLRLIYFSYDVKMKEKGDIPEGYSVSREKKERFSLILESASTNQTSMYLCASSLLRAGDTIYFGEGSWLTVV.

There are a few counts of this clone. The CDR3 region is CATSEAPWVADTQYF. The CDR3 DNA sequence: TGTGCCACCAGTGAGGCCCCTTGGGTAGCAGATACGCAGTATTTT. J is TRBJ2-3 and V is TRBV24-1; no clear D. Trimming removed 4 bases from V and 4 bases from J, with 14 bases in between. The CDR3 length is 15 residues. CDR1 is KGHDR, CDR2 SFDVKD, per germline.

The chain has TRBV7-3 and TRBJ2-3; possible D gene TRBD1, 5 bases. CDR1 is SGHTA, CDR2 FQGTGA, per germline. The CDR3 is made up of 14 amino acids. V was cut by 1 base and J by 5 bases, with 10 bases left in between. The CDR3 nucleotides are TGTGCCAGCAGCTTAAGTGGGGCGCAAGATACGCAGTATTTT. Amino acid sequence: CASSLSGAQDTQYF.

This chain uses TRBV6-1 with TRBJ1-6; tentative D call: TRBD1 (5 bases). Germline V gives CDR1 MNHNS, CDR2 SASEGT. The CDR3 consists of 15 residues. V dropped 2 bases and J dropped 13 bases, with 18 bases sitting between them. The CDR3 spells CASSEPLGTLIPLHF. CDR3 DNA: TGTGCCAGCAGTGAACCCCTGGGGACCCTCATCCCCCTCCACTTT.

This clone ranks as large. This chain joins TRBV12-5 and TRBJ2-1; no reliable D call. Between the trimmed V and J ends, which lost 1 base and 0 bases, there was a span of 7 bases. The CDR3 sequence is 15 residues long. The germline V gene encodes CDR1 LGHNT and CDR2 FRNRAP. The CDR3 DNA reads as TGTGCTAGTGGTTTGGGGGTAAACTCCTACAATGAGCAGTTCTTC. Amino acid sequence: CASGLGVNSYNEQFF.

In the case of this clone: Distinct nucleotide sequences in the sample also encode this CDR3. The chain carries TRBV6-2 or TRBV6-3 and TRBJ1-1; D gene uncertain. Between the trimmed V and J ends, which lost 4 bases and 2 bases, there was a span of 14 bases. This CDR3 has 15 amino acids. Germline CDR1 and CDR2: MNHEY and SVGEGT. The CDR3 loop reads CASSSEVLPNTEAFF. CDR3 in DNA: TGTGCCAGCAGTTCTGAGGTACTGCCCAACACTGAAGCTTTCTTT.

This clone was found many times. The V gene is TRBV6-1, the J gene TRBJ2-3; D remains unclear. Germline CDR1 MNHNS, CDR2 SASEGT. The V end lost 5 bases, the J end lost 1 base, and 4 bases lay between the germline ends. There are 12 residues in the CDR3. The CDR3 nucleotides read TGTGCCAGCAGTCAAGGCACAGATACGCAGTATTTT. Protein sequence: CASSQGTDTQYF.

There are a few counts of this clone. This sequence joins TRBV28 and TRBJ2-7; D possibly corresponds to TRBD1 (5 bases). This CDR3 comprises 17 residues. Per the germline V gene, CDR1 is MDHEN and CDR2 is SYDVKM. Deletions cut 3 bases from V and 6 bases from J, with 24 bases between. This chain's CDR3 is CASSLVRETPIGREQYF. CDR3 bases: TGTGCCAGCAGTTTGGTCAGGGAAACTCCTATTGGCCGCGAGCAGTACTTC.

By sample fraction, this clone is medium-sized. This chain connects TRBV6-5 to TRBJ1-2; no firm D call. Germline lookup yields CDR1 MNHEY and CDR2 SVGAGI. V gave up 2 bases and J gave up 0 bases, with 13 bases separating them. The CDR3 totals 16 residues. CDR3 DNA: TGTGCCAGCAGTTACGGCAGCTCGTTCGCTAACTATGGCTACACCTTC. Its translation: CASSYGSSFANYGYTF.

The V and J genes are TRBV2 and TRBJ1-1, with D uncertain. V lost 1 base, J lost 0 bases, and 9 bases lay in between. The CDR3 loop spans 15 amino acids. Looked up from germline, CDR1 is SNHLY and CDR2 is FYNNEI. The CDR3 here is CASSEGRLMNTEAFF. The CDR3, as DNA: TGTGCCAGCAGTGAAGGCCGGCTCATGAACACTGAAGCTTTCTTT.

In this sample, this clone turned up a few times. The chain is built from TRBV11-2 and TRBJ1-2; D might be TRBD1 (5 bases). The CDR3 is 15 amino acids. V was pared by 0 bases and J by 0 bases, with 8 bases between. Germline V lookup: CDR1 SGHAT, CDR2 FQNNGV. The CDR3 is CASSLDWGSNYGYTF. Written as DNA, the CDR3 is TGTGCCAGCAGCTTAGATTGGGGCTCTAACTATGGCTACACCTTC.

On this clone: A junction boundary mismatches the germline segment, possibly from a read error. As DNA, the CDR3 is TGTGCCAGCCTCGAATTACAGGGTCAAGAGACCAAGTACTTC. Translated: CASLELQGQETKYF. The chain joins TRBV2 to TRBJ2-5; possibly TRBD1 for D (6 bases). Germline V gene data show CDR1 as SNHLY and CDR2 as FYNNEI. The CDR3 has 14 amino acids.

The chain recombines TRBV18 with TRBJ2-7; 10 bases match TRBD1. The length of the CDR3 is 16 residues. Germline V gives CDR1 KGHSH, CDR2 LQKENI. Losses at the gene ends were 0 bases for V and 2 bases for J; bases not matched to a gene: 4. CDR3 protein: CASSPPLGQGAYEQYF. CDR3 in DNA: TGTGCCAGCTCACCACCGCTAGGACAGGGGGCCTACGAGCAGTACTTC.

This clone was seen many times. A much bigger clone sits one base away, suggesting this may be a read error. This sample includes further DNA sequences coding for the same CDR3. The CDR3 spells CSARDPGTSGDYNEQFF. The CDR3 region has the DNA TGCAGTGCTAGAGATCCCGGGACGAGCGGAGATTACAATGAGCAGTTCTTC. V gene TRBV20-1 combines with J gene TRBJ2-1, with D tentatively TRBD1 or TRBD2 (5 bases each). CDR3 length: 17 residues. Germline CDR1 is DFQATT and CDR2 is SNEGSKA (reference sequence). V was trimmed by 0 bases and J by 4 bases, leaving 19 bases between them.

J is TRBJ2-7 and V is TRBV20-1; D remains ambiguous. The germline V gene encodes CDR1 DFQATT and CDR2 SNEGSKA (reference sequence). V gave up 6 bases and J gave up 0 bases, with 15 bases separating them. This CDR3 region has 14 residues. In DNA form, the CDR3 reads TGCAGTGCCACCCGAGGCCAATCCTCCTACGAGCAGTACGTC. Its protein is CSATRGQSSYEQYV.

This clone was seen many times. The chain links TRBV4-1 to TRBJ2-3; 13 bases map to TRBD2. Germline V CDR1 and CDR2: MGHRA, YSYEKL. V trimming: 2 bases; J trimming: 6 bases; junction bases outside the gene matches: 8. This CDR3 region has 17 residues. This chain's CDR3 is CASSQYGLAGAADTQYF. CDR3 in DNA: TGCGCCAGCAGCCAATACGGACTAGCGGGAGCTGCGGATACGCAGTATTTT.

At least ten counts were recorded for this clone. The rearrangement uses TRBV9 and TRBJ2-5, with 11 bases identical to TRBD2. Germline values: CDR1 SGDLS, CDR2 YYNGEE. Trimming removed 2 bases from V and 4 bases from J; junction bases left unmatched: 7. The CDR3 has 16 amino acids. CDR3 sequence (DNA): TGTGCCAGCAGCGTTGGGGTAGCGGGGGGGCTAGAGACCCAGTACTTC. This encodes CASSVGVAGGLETQYF.